The clone carrying this T cell receptor beta chain was detected only once. At one of its ends the junction is not consistent with the germline gene, which may arise from a read error. This specimen belongs to a study of OX40 agonist ivuxolimab in advanced cancers. Repertoires were generated with immunoSEQ multiplex PCR, while TCRdb's copy carries only in-frame clones and drops some. Here the sample spans more than 65,000 clones, approximately 84% being singletons. The germline CDR1 and CDR2 sequences are SGHNT and YYREEE (reference sequence). The CDR3 consists of 16 residues. The TCR originated in an adult with an advanced solid tumor such as melanoma, head and neck, liver or kidney cancer. The V and J genes are TRBV5-4 and TRBJ2-2; D perhaps matches TRBD2 (6 bases). This specimen consisted of CD4+ or CD8+ T cells sorted from blood, obtained in a trial of the OX40 agonist ivuxolimab. The CDR3 sequence is CASSLAGERRRRGAVF. DNA of the CDR3: TGTGCCAGCAGCTTGGCGGGGGAGAGGAGACGCCGGGGAGCTGTTTTT.